The 14 T cell receptor beta chains reported below all come from one sample, sequenced in a study of blood T cell repertoires in COVID-19. Clones were read by immunoSEQ multiplex PCR, and TCRdb kept only the in-frame ones, dropping some. The sample carries around 110,000 clones, approximately 90% recorded once. Sequenced input: peripheral blood. Receptors were obtained from a woman aged 25 to 39 with acute or convalescent COVID-19.

The rearrangement uses TRBV19 and TRBJ2-1, with D perhaps matching TRBD1 (5 bases). This CDR3 has 17 amino acids. V shed 4 bases and J shed 0 bases, with 16 bases lying between them. The germline gives CDR1 LNHDA, CDR2 SQIVND (reference sequence). In nucleotides, the CDR3 is TGTGCCAGTAGTAGGACAAGGCGGATGAGCTCCTACAATGAGCAGTTCTTC. This codes for CASSRTRRMSSYNEQFF.

The rearrangement uses TRBV25-1 and TRBJ1-2, with 8 bases lining up with TRBD1. V shed 6 bases and J 2 bases; nucleotides not matched to a gene: 2. Per the germline V gene, CDR1 is MGHDK and CDR2 is SYGVNS. The CDR3 is 13 residues long. The DNA of the CDR3 is TGTGCCAGCAGAGGACAGGGAAACTATGGCTACACCTTC. Translation gives CASRGQGNYGYTF.

J is TRBJ2-6 and V is TRBV2; TRBD1 agrees at 8 bases. This CDR3 has 19 residues. Germline CDR1 SNHLY, CDR2 FYNNEI. In DNA form, the CDR3 reads TGTGCGCAAAGCCGTCGGGTCTTGCAGGGGGCACCTGGGGCCAACGTCCTGACTTTC. As protein: CAQSRRVLQGAPGANVLTF.

Written as DNA, the CDR3 is TGTGCCAGCAGTTTCACCTCCGGACCGGGGGGGGGCTACACCTTC. Protein: CASSFTSGPGGGYTF. The chain links TRBV28 to TRBJ1-2; D possibly corresponds to TRBD1 (5 bases). The germline V gene has CDR1 MDHEN and CDR2 SYDVKM. The CDR3 loop spans 15 amino acids. V gave up 3 bases and J gave up 8 bases, with 19 bases separating them.

J is TRBJ2-3 and V is TRBV11-2; 7 positions match TRBD2. Germline CDR1 is SGHAT and CDR2 is FQNNGV. CDR3 length: 14 amino acids. V was clipped by 1 base and J by 5 bases; unmatched bases: 3. This chain's CDR3 is CASSLVSSGDTQYF. In DNA, the CDR3 is TGTGCCAGCAGCTTAGTGTCTAGCGGAGATACGCAGTATTTT.

The chain recombines TRBV7-2 with TRBJ2-3, with 8 bases aligning to TRBD2. This CDR3 comprises 15 residues. Germline CDR1 SGHTA, CDR2 FQGNSA. J was trimmed by 2 bases and V by 3 bases; bases with no gene match: 4. The CDR3 sequence is CASSFGRADTDTQYF. CDR3 DNA sequence: TGTGCCAGCAGCTTCGGGAGGGCTGACACAGATACGCAGTATTTT. Full variable domain (missing parts from reference TRBV7-2 and TRBJ2-3): GAGVSQSPSNKVTEKGKDVELRCDPISGHTALYWYRQSLGQGLEFLIYFQGNSAPDKSGLPSDRFSAERTGGSVSTLTIQRTQQEDSAVYLCASSFGRADTDTQYFGPGTRLTVL.

This rearrangement joins TRBV3-1 (or the pseudogene TRBV3-2) to TRBJ2-1; no clear D gene. Germline V gene data show CDR1 as LGHDT and CDR2 as YNNKEL (reference sequence). The V gene lost 3 bases and the J gene lost 7 bases, with 4 bases spanning the gap. CDR3 length: 11 amino acids. CDR3 in DNA: TGTGCCAGCAGCCAGGCTAATGAGCAGTTCTTC. Protein product: CASSQANEQFF.

V usage is TRBV5-6 and J usage is TRBJ2-5; 10 nucleotides line up with TRBD1. Germline V CDR1 and CDR2: SGHDT, YYEEEE. Trimming took 3 bases from V and 5 from J; bases not matched to a gene: 4. The CDR3 runs to 14 residues. CDR3 bases: TGTGCCAGCAGCTGGGGACAGGGGAAGGAGACCCAGTACTTC. Protein: CASSWGQGKETQYF.

The gene calls are TRBV7-2 and TRBJ2-1; 9 bases are shared with TRBD2. The CDR3 has 17 residues. Germline CDR1 SGHTA, CDR2 FQGNSA. Unmatched junction bases numbered 10, after V lost 5 bases and J lost 2 bases. The CDR3 bases are TGTGCCAGCAGCCCCGCTGGGCTAGCGGGACCCTACAATGAGCAGTTCTTC. As protein: CASSPAGLAGPYNEQFF.

CDR3 region: CASSLDRYSNQPQHF. Here the CDR3 DNA reads TGTGCCAGCAGCTTAGACAGATATAGCAATCAGCCCCAGCATTTT. The V and J genes are TRBV7-8 and TRBJ1-5; no clear D gene. The CDR3 totals 15 residues. The V gene's germline CDR1 is SGHVS and CDR2 FQNEAQ. Trimming pared 1 base from V and 0 bases from J, leaving 7 bases between.

This chain uses TRBV5-4 with TRBJ2-5, with D possibly being TRBD2 (6 bases). This CDR3 comprises 14 residues. Germline CDR1 is SGHNT and CDR2 is YYREEE (reference sequence). The V end was cut by 4 bases, the J end by 1 base, with 11 bases between. The CDR3: CASSQQAGQETQYF. The CDR3 bases are TGTGCCAGCAGCCAACAAGCGGGCCAAGAGACCCAGTACTTC.

The rearrangement uses TRBV28 and TRBJ2-5, with D perhaps TRBD2 (7 bases). Trimming cost V 5 bases and J 10 bases, with 23 bases left between them. The germline V gene encodes CDR1 MDHEN and CDR2 SYDVKM. The CDR3 consists of 15 residues. The CDR3 here is CASSPLGGRKVDQYF. The DNA of the CDR3 is TGTGCCAGCAGTCCCCTGGGGGGGCGGAAAGTGGACCAGTACTTC. The variable domain in full, with the rest retrieved from reference TRBV28 and TRBJ2-5, is DVKVTQSSRYLVKRTGEKVFLECVQDMDHENMFWYRQDPGLGLRLIYFSYDVKMKEKGDIPEGYSVSREKKERFSLILESASTNQTSMYLCASSPLGGRKVDQYFGPGTRLLVL.

The gene calls are TRBV6-2 or TRBV6-3 and TRBJ1-6; 10 bases match TRBD1. V shed 6 bases and J 7 bases; nucleotides not matched to a gene: 3. CDR1 is MNHEY and CDR2 is SVGEGT in the germline V gene. The CDR3 is made up of 14 amino acids. The CDR3 DNA follows: TGTGCCAGCAGCCCGGACAGGGGGAATTCACCCCTCCACTTT. Protein: CASSPDRGNSPLHF.

This sequence joins TRBV21-1 and TRBJ2-5; the DNA was not compared with TRBD2, the D call given in the table. TRBV21-1 is a listed pseudogene. The CDR3 totals 16 residues. The CDR3 reads CASSKGTSVSKETQYF. The CDR3 region has the DNA TGTGCCAGCAGTAAGGGGACTAGCGTGAGTAAAGAGACCCAGTACTTC.